This T cell receptor beta chain was captured by sequencing in a study of regulatory T cells in long-lasting Graves disease. Study-level findings and limits: TRBV28, TRBJ1-2 and TRBJ2-5 were segments that persistent disease favored.

Combining iRepertoire HTBI primers with Arm-PCR of CDR3 regions, the authors built TCR beta libraries. TCRdb reanalysed the multiplex PCR reads using MiXCR and keeps one entry per CDR3 protein. Among approximately 290,000 distinct CDR3 sequences listed, roughly a fifth were seen once. In this sample, this clonotype turned up a few times. Its antigen is unknown. The CDR3 length is 16 residues. Germline CDR1 is SGHVS and CDR2 is FNYEAQ. Trimming cost V 1 base and J 0 bases, with 11 bases left between them. Time point of the sample: persistent/refractory GD, antithyroid drugs over 5 years with positive TRAb. The TCR library was made from RNA that had been extracted from PBMCs in TRIzol.

The clonotype was recovered from a female donor with Graves disease. The V call is TRBV7-6, the J call TRBJ2-3; D gene uncertain. The sequencing here drew on peripheral blood mononuclear cells (PBMCs), taken when the disease was refractory, from a patient treated with antithyroid drugs. DNA for the CDR3: TGTGCCAGCAGCTTAGAAAGTTTCCCAAGCACAGATACGCAGTATTTT. Translated: CASSLESFPSTDTQYF.